The clone carrying this T cell receptor beta chain was counted a single time. The sample originates from a study of blood T cell repertoires in COVID-19. In the study's own analysis: By means of reference gene primer amplification, nucleated cell counts were estimated. Some clones are missing from TCRdb's copy, which holds only in-frame ones; the method was immunoSEQ multiplex PCR. D and trimming were read from the DNA, whereas the V and J calls and clone size are those reported in that table. Of 30,000 or so clones in the sample, nearly 90% are singletons; the top ten hold approximately 1.5%. The length of the CDR3 is 14 residues. J was trimmed by 6 bases and V by 4 bases; bases with no gene match: 7. From germline, CDR1 is SGHNT and CDR2 YYREEE (reference sequence).

Sequenced: peripheral blood. The TCR comes from a man in his 60s with active COVID-19. This rearrangement joins TRBV5-4 to TRBJ2-1, with 7 bases lining up with TRBD2. This CDR3 reads CASSPPQRGNEQFF. The CDR3 coding sequence is TGTGCCAGCAGCCCCCCCCAGCGGGGCAATGAGCAGTTCTTC.